This entry lists 8 T cell receptor beta chains sequenced from one sample in a study of blood T cells in healthy people across ages. A sample-barcoded 5' primer and a J-beta primer mix were used in a second PCR of about 7 to 12 cycles. TCRdb re-called the 5' RACE reads with MiXCR, one entry per CDR3 protein. The sample yields approximately 800,000 distinct CDR3 sequences, approximately 25% seen once. The sample was also reused in another study, on T cells of mothers and their children.

Source material: blood. The receptors come from a boy aged 10-17 years in good health.

On this clonotype: A read error may be the cause here, since a much bigger clone is one base away. The rearrangement uses TRBV27 and TRBJ1-2, with 9 positions matching TRBD1. Germline V gene lookup returns CDR1 MNHEY and CDR2 SMNVEV (reference sequence). The CDR3 is 13 residues long. The CDR3 protein is CASSSGTGYGYAF. Here the CDR3 DNA reads TGTGCCAGCAGTTCCGGGACAGGGTATGGCTACGCCTTC.

A note on this clonotype: A much larger clone lies one base from this, so it may be a read error. V is TRBV11-2 and J is TRBJ1-2; D remains unclear. This CDR3 is 14 amino acids long. CDR1 and CDR2 from the germline V gene are SGHAT and FQNNGV. CDR3 in DNA: TGTACCAGCAGCTTAGATCCAATAGTGGCTGGCTACACCTTC. It yields the protein CTSSLDPIVAGYTF.

The rearrangement links TRBV6-2 or TRBV6-3 to TRBJ2-2; a weak D match, TRBD1 (6 bases). CDR3 length: 14 residues. V was cut by 10 bases and J by 2 bases, with 14 bases left in between. Germline V CDR1 and CDR2: MNHEY, SVGEGT. CDR3 amino acids: CATSRQVNTGELFF. CDR3 coding DNA: TGTGCCACTTCGAGACAGGTTAACACCGGGGAGCTGTTTTTT.

Here the CDR3 reads CASSLLRTGPYGYTF. The CDR3 DNA sequence: TGTGCCAGCAGTTTACTACGGACAGGACCCTATGGCTACACCTTC. The chain combines TRBV12-3 or TRBV12-4 with TRBJ1-2, with 7 bases matching TRBD1. V dropped 2 bases and J dropped 4; count of bases not matched to a gene: 7. The CDR3 loop spans 15 amino acids.

This chain joins TRBV20-1 and TRBJ1-4, with D unresolved. The CDR3 length is 15 residues. Deletions cut 0 bases from V and 5 bases from J, with 13 bases between. Germline V gives CDR1 DFQATT, CDR2 SNEGSKA (reference sequence). CDR3 nucleotides: TGCAGTGCTAGAGATGAGGAGGGCGCCAATGAAAAACTGTTTTTT. It specifies CSARDEEGANEKLFF.

This clonotype was counted only a few times. The chain has TRBV4-2 and TRBJ2-5; 7 bases fit TRBD2. Germline V CDR1 and CDR2: LGHNA, YNFKEQ. The junction had 13 bases not matched to a gene; V was cut back by 5 bases and J by 4 bases. The CDR3 runs to 16 residues. CDR3 coding DNA: TGTGCCAGCAGCGGCCAGGCGGGAGTGGCGGGAGAGACCCAGTACTTC. Protein: CASSGQAGVAGETQYF.

This rearrangement joins TRBV6-2 or TRBV6-3 to TRBJ2-7; a weak D match, TRBD2 (6 bases). The CDR3 length is 17 residues. Germline assignment: CDR1 MNHEY and CDR2 SVGEGT. The ends were cut back, 8 bases at V and 2 bases at J, with 25 bases in the middle. Written as DNA, the CDR3 is TGTGCCAGCTCATACTGGGGGGAATCGGCAGCCCCCTACGAGCAGTACTTC. The encoded protein is CASSYWGESAAPYEQYF.

This rearrangement joins TRBV14 to TRBJ1-2; no clear D. The CDR3 is 12 residues long. Deletions cut 4 bases from V and 8 bases from J, with 11 bases between. Germline loops: CDR1 SGHDN, CDR2 FVKESK. The CDR3 protein is CASSPALWGYTF. The CDR3 DNA sequence: TGTGCCAGCAGCCCTGCCCTCTGGGGCTACACCTTC.